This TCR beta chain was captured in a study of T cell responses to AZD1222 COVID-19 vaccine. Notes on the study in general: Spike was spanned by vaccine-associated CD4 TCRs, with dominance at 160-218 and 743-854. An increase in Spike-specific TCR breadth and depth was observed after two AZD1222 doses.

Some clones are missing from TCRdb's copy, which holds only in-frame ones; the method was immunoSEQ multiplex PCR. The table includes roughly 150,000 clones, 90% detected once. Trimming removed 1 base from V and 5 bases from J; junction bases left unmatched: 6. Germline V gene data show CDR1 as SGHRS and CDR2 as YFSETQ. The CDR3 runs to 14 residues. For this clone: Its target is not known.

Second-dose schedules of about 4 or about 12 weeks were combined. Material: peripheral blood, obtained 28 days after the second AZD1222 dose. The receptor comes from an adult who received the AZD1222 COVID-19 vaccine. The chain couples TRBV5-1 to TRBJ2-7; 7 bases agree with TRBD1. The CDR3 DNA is TGCGCCAGCAGCTTGAGTGGGGACAGCCACGAGCAGTACTTC. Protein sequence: CASSLSGDSHEQYF.